This passage covers 18 T cell receptor beta chains from one sample sequenced in a study of blood T cell repertoires in COVID-19. The table came from immunoSEQ multiplex PCR; TCRdb's copy has only in-frame clones and leaves some out. The table lists hundreds of thousands of clones, approximately 90% of them singletons, with around 1.1% in the top ten. Sequencing was carried out using PBMCs or T cells enriched from blood (not recorded which). The receptors were gathered from a man aged 25 to 40 who had recovered from COVID-19.

The chain is built from TRBV11-2 and TRBJ2-7; 7 bases line up with TRBD1. This CDR3 comprises 14 residues. V lost 3 bases, J lost 2 bases, and 4 bases stayed unmatched. Germline loops: CDR1 SGHAT, CDR2 FQNNGV. The DNA of the CDR3 is TGTGCCAGCAGCTTTACCGGGACAGCCTACGAGCAGTACTTC. Amino acids: CASSFTGTAYEQYF.

This chain's CDR3 is CASSNLAGDPTDTQYF. The DNA for the CDR3 is TGTGCCAGCAGCAACCTAGCGGGCGACCCCACAGATACGCAGTATTTT. The chain is built from TRBV6-8 and TRBJ2-3; the match to TRBD2 covers 8 bases. Germline V gene lookup returns CDR1 MNHGY and CDR2 SAAAGT. The CDR3 contains 16 residues. V lost 6 bases and J lost 2; bases outside the gene matches: 10.

The V and J genes are TRBV7-6 and TRBJ2-3; maybe TRBD2 (5 bases). Trimming took 3 bases from V and 2 from J, leaving 12 bases between them. Germline CDR1 reads SGHVS; CDR2 reads FNYEAQ. The CDR3 has 15 amino acids. CDR3 DNA: TGTGCCAGCAGCTTGGCGGGTTCACCCACAGATACGCAGTATTTT. Its translation is CASSLAGSPTDTQYF.

The V call is TRBV6-5, the J call TRBJ2-2, with a possible D match to TRBD2 (5 bases). The germline V gene has CDR1 MNHEY and CDR2 SVGAGI. The CDR3 runs 13 residues. V lost 8 bases and J lost 7, with 14 bases in between. CDR3 sequence: CASSGLGGGELFF. The CDR3 DNA reads TGTGCCAGCTCGGGATTAGGTGGCGGGGAGCTGTTTTTT.

V gene TRBV9 combines with J gene TRBJ1-3; tentative D call: TRBD1 (5 bases). The germline V and J ends were trimmed by 1 base and 0 bases, with 14 bases remaining between them. The CDR3 runs 17 residues. CDR1 and CDR2 (germline): SGDLS, YYNGEE. CDR3 nucleotides: TGTGCCAGCAGCGTATATCTAGGGACTTACTCTGGAAACACCATATATTTT. It encodes CASSVYLGTYSGNTIYF.

V and J are TRBV24-1 and TRBJ2-3, with 7 bases matching TRBD2. Germline V gene sequence: CDR1 KGHDR, CDR2 SFDVKD. V shed 3 bases, J shed 6 bases, and the junction held 8 bases outside the gene matches. The CDR3 sequence is 15 residues long. Written as DNA, the CDR3 is TGTGCCACCAGTGATCAGGGACTAAAATACGATACGCAGTATTTT. This sequence encodes CATSDQGLKYDTQYF.

This chain connects TRBV6-2 or TRBV6-3 to TRBJ2-1; the D is unclear. The germline V and J ends were trimmed by 5 bases and 12 bases, with 11 bases remaining between them. The CDR3 has 11 residues. Germline CDR1 MNHEY, CDR2 SVGEGT. This CDR3 is CASSVQYGQFF. As DNA, the CDR3 is TGTGCCAGCAGTGTACAGTACGGGCAGTTCTTC.

The J gene is TRBJ2-2, the V gene TRBV7-8, with 8 bases matching TRBD1. Germline values: CDR1 SGHVS, CDR2 FQNEAQ. J gave up 1 base and V 6 bases, and 10 bases lay outside the gene matches. This CDR3 is 17 amino acids long. CDR3 residues: CASRLTGVGKNTGELFF. CDR3 sequence (DNA): TGTGCCAGCAGATTGACAGGGGTTGGGAAGAACACCGGGGAGCTGTTTTTT.

V and J are TRBV15 and TRBJ1-6; a possible D gene is TRBD1 (6 bases). Trimming took 5 bases from V and 7 from J, leaving 12 bases between them. The germline CDR1 and CDR2 sequences are LNHNV and YYDKDF (reference sequence). The CDR3 covers 14 residues. In DNA, the CDR3 is TGTGCCACCAGCGATACAGGGTGGAATTCACCCCTCCACTTT. This sequence encodes CATSDTGWNSPLHF.

The chain combines TRBV27 with TRBJ2-7; D is perhaps TRBD1 (7 bases). Germline lookup yields CDR1 MNHEY and CDR2 SMNVEV (reference sequence). This CDR3 contains 15 residues. The germline V and J ends were trimmed by 5 bases and 5 bases, with 19 bases remaining between them. CDR3 sequence (DNA): TGTGCCAGCAGTCTGAGACAGGGAGGCCCCCACGAGCAGTACTTC. It encodes CASSLRQGGPHEQYF.

The V and J genes are TRBV5-1 and TRBJ2-7; tentatively, D is TRBD2 (6 bases). The CDR3 length is 14 residues. The germline V and J ends were trimmed by 0 bases and 1 base, with 8 bases remaining between them. Germline CDR1 is SGHRS and CDR2 is YFSETQ. The DNA for the CDR3 is TGCGCCAGCAGCTTGGACGGGAGTTCCTACGAGCAGTACTTC. Its protein product is CASSLDGSSYEQYF. The complete variable domain, with remaining parts taken from reference TRBV5-1 and TRBJ2-7, reads KAGVTQTPRYLIKTRGQQVTLSCSPISGHRSVSWYQQTPGQGLQFLFEYFSETQRNKGNFPGRFSGRQFSNSRSEMNVSTLELGDSALYLCASSLDGSSYEQYFGPGTRLTVT.

This clone was seen a handful of times. This chain links TRBV12-5 with TRBJ1-5, with a tentative D call TRBD1 (5 bases). The CDR3 is made up of 17 amino acids. Deletions cut 2 bases from V and 2 bases from J, with 16 bases between. CDR1 and CDR2 (germline): LGHNT, FRNRAP. This chain's CDR3 is CASGLLPSQGGNQPQHF. The CDR3 DNA sequence: TGTGCTAGTGGTTTGCTCCCCTCTCAGGGCGGCAATCAGCCCCAGCATTTT.

The rearrangement joins TRBV5-1 to TRBJ1-3; 7 nucleotides line up with TRBD1. This CDR3 spans 16 amino acids. The germline V gene has CDR1 SGHRS and CDR2 YFSETQ. The V and J ends lost 4 bases and 1 base, in that order; junction bases with no gene match: 8. The CDR3 DNA reads TGCGCCAGCAGCCCCGGGACAGCCACGTCTGGAAACACCATATATTTT. This encodes CASSPGTATSGNTIYF. Full variable domain (rest looked up from reference TRBV5-1 and TRBJ1-3): KAGVTQTPRYLIKTRGQQVTLSCSPISGHRSVSWYQQTPGQGLQFLFEYFSETQRNKGNFPGRFSGRQFSNSRSEMNVSTLELGDSALYLCASSPGTATSGNTIYFGEGSWLTVV.

In DNA form, the CDR3 reads TGCGCCAGCAGTGACGTGGGAGGCTCCTACAATGAGCAGTTCTTC. This translates into CASSDVGGSYNEQFF. The rearrangement uses TRBV10-2 and TRBJ2-1, with D possibly TRBD2 on 6 matching bases. The germline V and J ends were trimmed by 3 bases and 0 bases, with 9 bases remaining between them. This CDR3 has 15 amino acids. Germline CDR1 and CDR2: WSHSY and SAAADI.

The CDR3 sequence is CASSFSGSHEQYF. The CDR3, as DNA: TGCGCCAGCAGCTTTAGCGGTTCCCACGAGCAGTACTTC. The V gene is TRBV5-1, the J gene TRBJ2-7, with D tentatively TRBD2 (6 bases). Trimming pared 2 bases from V and 5 bases from J, leaving 11 bases between. This CDR3 spans 13 amino acids. In germline, CDR1 is SGHRS, CDR2 YFSETQ. Full variable domain (missing parts from reference TRBV5-1 and TRBJ2-7): KAGVTQTPRYLIKTRGQQVTLSCSPISGHRSVSWYQQTPGQGLQFLFEYFSETQRNKGNFPGRFSGRQFSNSRSEMNVSTLELGDSALYLCASSFSGSHEQYFGPGTRLTVT.

This sequence joins TRBV27 and TRBJ2-7; 9 bases agree with TRBD2. Trimming cost V 6 bases and J 0 bases; bases outside gene matches: 6. Germline CDR1 and CDR2: MNHEY and SMNVEV (reference sequence). There are 15 residues in the CDR3. CDR3 coding DNA: TGTGCCAGCAGCCGCGGGGGGGTAAGCTCCTACGAGCAGTACTTC. Translated: CASSRGGVSSYEQYF.

CDR3 sequence: CASSLSPSGNGYEQFF. DNA for the CDR3: TGTGCCAGCAGTTTATCCCCTAGCGGGAATGGCTATGAGCAGTTCTTC. The J gene is TRBJ2-1, the V gene TRBV27; 9 bases fit TRBD2. The CDR3 spans 16 residues. V shed 0 bases and J 8 bases; nucleotides not matched to a gene: 8. Germline CDR1 reads MNHEY; CDR2 reads SMNVEV (reference sequence).

This clone was seen a single time. The DNA for the CDR3 is TGTGCCAGCAAATACAATCACAATCAGCCCCAGCATTTT. Residues: CASKYNHNQPQHF. This chain connects TRBV6-5 to TRBJ1-5; no clear D. The V gene's germline CDR1 is MNHEY and CDR2 SVGAGI. CDR3 length equals 13 residues. V dropped 7 bases and J dropped 3 bases, with 10 bases sitting between them.